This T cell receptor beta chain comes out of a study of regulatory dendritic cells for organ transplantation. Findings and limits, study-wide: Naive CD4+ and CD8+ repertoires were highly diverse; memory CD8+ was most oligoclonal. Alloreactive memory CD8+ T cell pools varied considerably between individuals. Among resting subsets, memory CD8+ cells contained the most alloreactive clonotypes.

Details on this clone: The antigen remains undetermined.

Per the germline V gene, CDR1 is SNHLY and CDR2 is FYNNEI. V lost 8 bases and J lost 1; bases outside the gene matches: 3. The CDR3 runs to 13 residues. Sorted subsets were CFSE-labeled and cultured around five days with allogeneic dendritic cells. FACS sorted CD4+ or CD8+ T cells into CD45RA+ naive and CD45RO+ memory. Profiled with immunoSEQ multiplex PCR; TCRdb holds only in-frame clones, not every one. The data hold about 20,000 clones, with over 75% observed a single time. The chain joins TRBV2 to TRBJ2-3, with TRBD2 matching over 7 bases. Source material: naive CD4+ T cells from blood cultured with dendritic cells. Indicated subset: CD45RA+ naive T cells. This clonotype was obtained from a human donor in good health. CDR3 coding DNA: TGTGCCAGCGAACGGGAGGGCACAGATACGCAGTATTTT. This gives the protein CASEREGTDTQYF. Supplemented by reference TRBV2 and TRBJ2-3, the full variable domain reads EPEVTQTPSHQVTQMGQEVILRCVPISNHLYFYWYRQILGQKVEFLVSFYNNEISEKSEIFDDQFSVERPDGSNFTLKIRSTKLEDSAMYFCASEREGTDTQYFGPGTRLTVL.